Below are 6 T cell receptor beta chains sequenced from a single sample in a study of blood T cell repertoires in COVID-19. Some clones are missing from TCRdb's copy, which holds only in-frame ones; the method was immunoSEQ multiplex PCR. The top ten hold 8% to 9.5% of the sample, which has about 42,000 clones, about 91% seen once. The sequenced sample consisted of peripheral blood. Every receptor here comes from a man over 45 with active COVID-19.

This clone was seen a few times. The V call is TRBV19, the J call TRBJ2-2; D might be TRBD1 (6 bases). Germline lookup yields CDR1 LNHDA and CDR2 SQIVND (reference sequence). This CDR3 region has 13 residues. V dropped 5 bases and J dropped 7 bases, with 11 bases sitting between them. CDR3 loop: CASSFHRDGELFF. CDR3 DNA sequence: TGTGCCAGTAGTTTCCACAGGGACGGGGAGCTGTTTTTT.

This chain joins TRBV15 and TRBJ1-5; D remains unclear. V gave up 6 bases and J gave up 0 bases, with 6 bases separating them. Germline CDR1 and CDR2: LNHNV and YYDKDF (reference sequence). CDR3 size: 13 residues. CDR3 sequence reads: CATRYSSNQPQHF. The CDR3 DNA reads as TGTGCCACCAGGTACAGTAGCAATCAGCCCCAGCATTTT.

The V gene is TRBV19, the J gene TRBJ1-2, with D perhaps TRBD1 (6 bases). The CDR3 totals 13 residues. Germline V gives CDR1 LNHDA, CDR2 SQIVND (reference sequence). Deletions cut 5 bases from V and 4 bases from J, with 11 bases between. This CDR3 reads CASSRQEVYGYTF. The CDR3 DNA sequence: TGTGCCAGTAGTCGACAGGAGGTCTATGGCTACACCTTC.

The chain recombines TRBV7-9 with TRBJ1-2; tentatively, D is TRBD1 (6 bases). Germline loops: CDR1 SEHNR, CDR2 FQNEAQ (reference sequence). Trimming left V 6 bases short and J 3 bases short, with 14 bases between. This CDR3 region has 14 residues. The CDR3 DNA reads TGTGCCAGCAGTCCCTCGACAGGCGACTATGGCTACACCTTC. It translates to CASSPSTGDYGYTF.

The CDR3 nucleotides read TGTGCCAGCAGCCGCGGGGCTAGCCAAACCGGGGAGCTGTTTTTT. Its translation: CASSRGASQTGELFF. The genes are TRBV9 and TRBJ2-2; D is perhaps TRBD2 (6 bases). In germline, CDR1 is SGDLS, CDR2 YYNGEE. Trimming stripped 4 bases from V and 5 bases from J, with 15 bases between. This CDR3 region has 15 residues.

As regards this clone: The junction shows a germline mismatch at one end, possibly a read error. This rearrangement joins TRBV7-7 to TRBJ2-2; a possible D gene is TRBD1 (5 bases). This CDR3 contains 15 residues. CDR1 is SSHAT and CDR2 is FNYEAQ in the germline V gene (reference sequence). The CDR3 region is CASSLGAGNTGELFF. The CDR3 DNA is TGTGCTAGCAGCTTAGGGGCAGGGAACACCGGGGAGCTGTTTTTT.